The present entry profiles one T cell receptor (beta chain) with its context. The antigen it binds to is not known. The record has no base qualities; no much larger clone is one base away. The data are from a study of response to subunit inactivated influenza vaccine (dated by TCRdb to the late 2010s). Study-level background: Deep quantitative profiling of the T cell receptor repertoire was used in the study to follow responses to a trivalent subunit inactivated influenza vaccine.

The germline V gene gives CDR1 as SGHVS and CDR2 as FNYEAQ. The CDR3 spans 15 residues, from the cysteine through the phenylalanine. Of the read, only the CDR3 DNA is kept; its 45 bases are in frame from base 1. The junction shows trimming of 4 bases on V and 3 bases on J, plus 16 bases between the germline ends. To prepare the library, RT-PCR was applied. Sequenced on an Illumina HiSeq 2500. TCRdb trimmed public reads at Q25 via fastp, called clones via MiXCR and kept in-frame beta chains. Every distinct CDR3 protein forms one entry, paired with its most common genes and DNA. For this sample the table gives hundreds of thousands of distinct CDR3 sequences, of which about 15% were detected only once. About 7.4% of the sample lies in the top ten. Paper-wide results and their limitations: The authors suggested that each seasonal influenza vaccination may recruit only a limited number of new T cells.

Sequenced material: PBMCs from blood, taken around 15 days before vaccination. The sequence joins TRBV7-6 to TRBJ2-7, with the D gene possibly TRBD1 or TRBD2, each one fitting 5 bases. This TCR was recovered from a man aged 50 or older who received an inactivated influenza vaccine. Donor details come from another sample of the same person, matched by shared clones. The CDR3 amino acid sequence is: CASSSGELGHYEQYF. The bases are TGTGCCAGCAGCTCTGGGGAGCTGGGGCACTACGAGCAGTACTTC.